This note documents a single TCR beta chain sequence. Per the original methods: Reference gene primer amplification gave estimated nucleated cell counts. The protocol was immunoSEQ multiplex PCR, while the TCRdb copy is restricted to in-frame clones and leaves out a portion. V, J and clone size reflect that table, while D and trimming were determined from the DNA. The top ten clones hold roughly 4.3% of a sample with around 40,000 clones, about 87% of them seen once. This specimen comes from a study of blood T cell repertoires in COVID-19. Study-wide context: Specimens from acute and convalescent COVID-19 originated in the United States, Italy and Spain. PBMCs, B-cell-depleted T cells, or T cells provided the cDNA or gDNA that made up the material.

The Seattle site enrolled patients during active infection and followed them longitudinally. The V gene's germline CDR1 is MDHEN and CDR2 SYDVKM. The CDR3 runs 13 residues. The V gene end was trimmed by 2 bases and the J gene end by 3 bases; junction bases not matched to a gene: 1. The chain combines TRBV28 with TRBJ2-7; 7 bases map to TRBD1. Sequenced: peripheral blood. This clonotype originated in a man between 35 and 55 years old with COVID-19, enrolled during active disease. The CDR3 loop is CASSLGDSYEQYF. The CDR3 DNA sequence: TGTGCCAGCAGTTTAGGGGACAGCTACGAGCAGTACTTC. Filled out from reference TRBV28 and TRBJ2-7, the complete variable domain reads DVKVTQSSRYLVKRTGEKVFLECVQDMDHENMFWYRQDPGLGLRLIYFSYDVKMKEKGDIPEGYSVSREKKERFSLILESASTNQTSMYLCASSLGDSYEQYFGPGTRLTVT.